This TCR beta chain came from a study of shared clonotypes between healthy human individuals. Positively selected for CCR7, the CD45RO-negative cells used as naive CD8 cells excluded terminally differentiated effector memory CD45RA+ cells. TCRdb keeps only in-frame clones here, not all; method: immunoSEQ multiplex PCR. Here the sample spans about 2 million clones, approximately 94% being singletons. Germline lookup yields CDR1 SGHVS and CDR2 FQNEAQ. The CDR3 sequence is 16 residues long. The V and J ends lost 2 bases and 2 bases respectively, with 10 bases between them. This chain connects TRBV7-8 to TRBJ1-6; D is undetermined. The sample comprised naive CD8+ T cells sorted from blood. The sequence was collected from a man aged 18-30 years in good health. Here the CDR3 DNA reads TGTGCCAGCAGCTTATATATAGGGACCTATAATTCACCCCTCCACTTT. Protein sequence: CASSLYIGTYNSPLHF.